This passage covers 10 T cell receptor beta chains from one sample sequenced in a study of Ad26.COV2.S vaccination and SARS-CoV-2 variants. The treatment: over 15 received Ad26.COV2.S at low or high dose, single or two shots; about 5 received placebo; per-sample allocation not given. Each sample was drawn 63 days after the first injection (of vaccine or placebo). Sequencing used immunoSEQ multiplex PCR; TCRdb keeps in-frame clones, though not all of them. The sample consists of about 350,000 clones, approximately 85% of them appearing once. Here the sequenced sample was peripheral blood, taken in a trial of Ad26.COV2.S vaccine versus placebo. The source is a person aged 18-65 years who received the Ad26.COV2.S COVID-19 vaccine or a placebo.

This chain uses TRBV11-2 with TRBJ2-2; the match to TRBD2 covers 8 bases. The germline V gene has CDR1 SGHAT and CDR2 FQNNGV. This CDR3 contains 17 residues. Unmatched junction bases numbered 13, after V lost 5 bases and J lost 5 bases. The CDR3 bases are TGTGCCAGCAGCCCGTCGGAGAGCGGGAGAGGTACCGGGGAGCTGTTTTTT. Amino acids: CASSPSESGRGTGELFF.

J is TRBJ1-6 and V is TRBV9, with 10 bases aligning to TRBD1. After removal of 0 bases from V and 9 bases from J, the junction contained 3 bases not matched to a gene. The CDR3 length is 15 residues. Germline lookup yields CDR1 SGDLS and CDR2 YYNGEE. The CDR3 DNA reads TGTGCCAGCAGCGTAGATGACAGGGGGCTTTCACCCCTCCACTTT. This sequence encodes CASSVDDRGLSPLHF.

DNA of the CDR3: TGCGCCAGCAGCCCGCTAGCGTTCTATCCAGATACGCAGTATTTT. Its protein product is CASSPLAFYPDTQYF. The chain has TRBV4-3 and TRBJ2-3; weak D call: TRBD2 (6 bases). CDR1 and CDR2 (germline): LGHNA, YSLEER. CDR3 length: 15 residues. Between the trimmed V and J ends, which lost 4 bases and 4 bases, there was a span of 15 bases.

Remarks on this clone: Other DNA variants within this sample encode the same CDR3. This rearrangement joins TRBV2 to TRBJ2-7; 12 positions agree with TRBD2. Trimming at V came to 5 bases and at J to 7 bases, leaving 12 bases not matched to a gene. The CDR3 extends over 16 amino acids. The germline V gene has CDR1 SNHLY and CDR2 FYNNEI. The CDR3 reads CASSTHLAGGPSEQYF. CDR3 in DNA: TGTGCCAGCAGTACCCACCTAGCGGGAGGGCCATCGGAGCAGTACTTC. Full variable domain (remainder filled in from reference TRBV2 and TRBJ2-7): EPEVTQTPSHQVTQMGQEVILRCVPISNHLYFYWYRQILGQKVEFLVSFYNNEISEKSEIFDDQFSVERPDGSNFTLKIRSTKLEDSAMYFCASSTHLAGGPSEQYFGPGTRLTVT.

This sequence joins TRBV28 and TRBJ1-4; D ambiguous. Germline assignment: CDR1 MDHEN and CDR2 SYDVKM. Between the trimmed V and J ends, which lost 2 bases and 0 bases, there was a span of 7 bases. The length of the CDR3 is 15 residues. The CDR3 is CASSLAQTTNEKLFF. CDR3 DNA: TGTGCCAGCAGTTTAGCCCAAACAACTAATGAAAAACTGTTTTTT.

The chain combines TRBV10-1 with TRBJ2-5; perhaps TRBD2 as D (6 bases). The V end lost 3 bases, the J end lost 0 bases, and 11 bases lay between the germline ends. The CDR3 is 15 amino acids. Germline CDR1 and CDR2: WNHNN and SYGVQD (reference sequence). The CDR3 bases are TGCGCCAGCAGTGATAGCGGAGCGTACCAAGAGACCCAGTACTTC. Its translation is CASSDSGAYQETQYF.

V usage is TRBV4-3 and J usage is TRBJ2-7; D might be TRBD2 (5 bases). The germline V gene encodes CDR1 LGHNA and CDR2 YSLEER. The CDR3 runs to 16 residues. The V end lost 1 base, the J end lost 1 base, and 14 bases lay between the germline ends. CDR3 amino acids: CASSQVFAGGSYEQYF. The CDR3 nucleotides are TGCGCCAGCAGCCAAGTATTTGCGGGCGGGTCCTACGAGCAGTACTTC.

The gene calls are TRBV18 and TRBJ2-7; D is undetermined. From germline, CDR1 is KGHSH and CDR2 LQKENI. This CDR3 spans 13 amino acids. The V end lost 5 bases, the J end lost 2 bases, and 10 bases lay between the germline ends. The CDR3 spells CASSADVTYEQYF. The CDR3 nucleotides are TGTGCCAGCTCAGCGGACGTAACCTACGAGCAGTACTTC.

The chain couples TRBV29-1 to TRBJ2-3; 9 bases are shared with TRBD1. Germline V gene data show CDR1 as SQVTM and CDR2 as ANQGSEA. The CDR3 totals 15 residues. The ends lost 3 bases at V and 4 bases at J; junction bases unmatched: 8. CDR3: CSVELWDRAPDTQYF. The DNA for the CDR3 is TGCAGCGTTGAGCTATGGGACAGGGCTCCAGATACGCAGTATTTT.

The rearrangement links TRBV25-1 to TRBJ1-2; 9 bases fit TRBD1. V lost 6 bases and J lost 7; bases outside the gene matches: 9. In germline, CDR1 is MGHDK, CDR2 SYGVNS. The CDR3 is made up of 14 amino acids. CDR3 region: CASRATGGPGGYTF. CDR3 bases: TGTGCCAGCAGAGCTACAGGGGGCCCTGGTGGCTACACCTTC.